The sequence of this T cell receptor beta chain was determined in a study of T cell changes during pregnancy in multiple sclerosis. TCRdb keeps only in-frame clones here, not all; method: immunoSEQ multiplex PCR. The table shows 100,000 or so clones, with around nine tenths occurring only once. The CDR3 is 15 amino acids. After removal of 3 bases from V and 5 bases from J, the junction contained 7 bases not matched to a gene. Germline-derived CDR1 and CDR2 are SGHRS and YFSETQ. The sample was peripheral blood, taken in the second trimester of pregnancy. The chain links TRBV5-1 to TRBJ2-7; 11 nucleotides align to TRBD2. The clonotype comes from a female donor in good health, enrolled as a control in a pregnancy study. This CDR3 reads CASSSQLAGVDEQYF. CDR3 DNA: TGCGCCAGCAGCTCTCAACTAGCGGGGGTCGACGAGCAGTACTTC.